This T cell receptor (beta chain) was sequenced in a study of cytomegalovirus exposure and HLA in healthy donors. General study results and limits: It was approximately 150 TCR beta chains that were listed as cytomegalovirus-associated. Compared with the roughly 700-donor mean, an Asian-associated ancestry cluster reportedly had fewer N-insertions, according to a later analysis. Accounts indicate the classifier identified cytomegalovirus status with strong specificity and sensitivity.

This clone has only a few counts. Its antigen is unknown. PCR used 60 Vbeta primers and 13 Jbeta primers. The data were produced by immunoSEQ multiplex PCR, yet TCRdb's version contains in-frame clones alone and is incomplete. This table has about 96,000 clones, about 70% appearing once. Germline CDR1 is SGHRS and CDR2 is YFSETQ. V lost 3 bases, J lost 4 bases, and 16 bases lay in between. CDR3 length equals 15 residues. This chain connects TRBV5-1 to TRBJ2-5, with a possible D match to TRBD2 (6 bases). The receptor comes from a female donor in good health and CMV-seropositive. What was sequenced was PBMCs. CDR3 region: CASSSEGGAGETQYF. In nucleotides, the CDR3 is TGCGCCAGCAGCTCAGAAGGAGGGGCGGGAGAGACCCAGTACTTC.